This T cell receptor beta chain was profiled in a study of CD8 T cells in Susac syndrome. The patients with Susac syndrome were individuals who fulfilled the recently defined diagnostic criteria for disease that was either definite or probable. RNA totalling about 0.5 to 1 ug underwent reverse transcription with random hexamers. An immunoSEQ multiplex PCR amplified TCR beta CDR3 over 54 Vbeta and 13 Jbeta. One entry per CDR3 protein results from TCRdb running MiXCR on the immunoSEQ multiplex PCR reads. Of about 180,000 distinct CDR3 sequences in the sample, around 95% were seen once. Deletions cut 6 bases from V and 2 bases from J, with 24 bases between. The length of the CDR3 is 18 residues. CDR1 is MNHEY, CDR2 SVGEGT, per germline.

Sequencing input: CD4+ T cells from PBMCs. The chain employs TRBV6-2 or TRBV6-3 and TRBJ2-3, with D possibly TRBD1 on 6 matching bases. The TCR was taken from a human donor with Susac syndrome. This CDR3 is CASSLMTQQGSPTDTQYF. The CDR3, as DNA: TGTGCCAGCAGCCTAATGACTCAACAGGGTTCCCCCACAGATACGCAGTATTTT.